This T cell receptor (beta chain) stems from a study of T-cell memory formation after mild COVID-19 (dated by TCRdb to about 2021). Regarding the complete study: TCR sequence clusters from the two donors were largely donor specific. In two donors, T-cell clones that expanded and contracted after mild COVID-19 were followed by sequencing TCRalpha and TCRbeta repertoires longitudinally. Two young, previously healthy adult volunteers, one female and one male, were included in the cohort. The paper's findings and limits, for the study overall: The study covered only a couple of mild cases, and larger cohorts including severe cases with pre-infection samples were considered necessary. Contracting CD4+ clones appeared mostly in the CM and EM memory subsets, whereas CD8+ clones were enriched in EMRA. Some responding clones were found in pre-infection memory, which suggests that pre-existing cross-reactive memory T cells took part in the SARS-CoV-2 response. From day 15 to 85, contracting clones showed balanced CD4/CD8 phenotypes, whereas a second wave of clones that expanded from day 15 to 37 leaned towards CD4+. SARS-CoV-2 specificity of the second-wave clones peaking on day 37 was not confirmed.

In its sample, this clonotype was seen a few times. Its target antigen remains unknown. No qualities accompany the bases; no much larger clone lies one base away. CDR1 and CDR2 are drawn from the germline V gene: MNHEY, SVGEGT. Deletion took 6 bases off V and 6 bases off J, with a span of 11 bases between the germline ends. The CDR3 measures 12 amino acids from cysteine to phenylalanine. Just CDR3 DNA is preserved here, 36 bases in frame from base 1. Ficoll-Paque density gradient centrifugation was the method used to isolate PBMCs. Sequencing was carried out with an Illumina NovaSeq 6000. cDNA libraries for TCRalpha and TCRbeta were prepared by 5'RACE using constant-segment primers, with sample barcodes and unique molecular identifiers added. RNA was extracted from every sample with Trizol reagent. The libraries were amplified in two PCR steps, and the second step added a second sample barcode and Illumina TruSeq adapters. The libraries were sequenced on an Illumina NovaSeq using 2 x 150 bp paired-end reads. Per the original workflow: With migec v1.2.7, reads were demultiplexed and then collapsed into UMI-guided consensus sequences. With mixcr v2.1.11, UMI consensuses were aligned to TRA and TRB V and J templates and assembled into clonotypes. Expanded or contracted clonotypes were those called significant by both edgeR and NoisET, with noise models trained on biological replicates. For edgeR calls, the cutoffs were a false discovery rate-adjusted p below 0.01 and a log2 fold-change threshold of 1. As an exploratory analysis of dynamics, max-normalized trajectories of the 1000 most abundant clonotypes were examined by PCA with hierarchical clustering. Separately sequenced CD4+ and CD8+ repertoires were used to assign a CD4 or CD8 phenotype to each responding clone. TCRdb redid the processing of the public reads, applying fastp at Q25 and MiXCR, and retained in-frame beta chains. CDR3 protein duplicates are merged, each entry listing the most common genes and DNA. The V and J calls were not made by the authors but by TCRdb's processing. The sample table shows 550,000 to 700,000 distinct CDR3 sequences, and roughly 17% are seen once. The leading ten clones occupy about 7.5% of the sample.

Sequenced material: PBMCs or a T cell subset sorted from them (not recorded which). The chain links TRBV6-2 or TRBV6-3 with TRBJ1-2, with no confident D gene call. The TCR comes from an adult woman who had mild COVID-19 (a few samples of this study predate the infection). The sample titles of this study are shuffled in the database, so cell type and time point are left out; the donor was told from shared clones. The bases read TGTGCCAGCAGACCTCCCGGCGATGGCTACACCTTC. It translates as CASRPPGDGYTF.